Below, 7 T cell receptor beta chains from the same sample are listed, as sequenced in a study of blood T cell repertoires in COVID-19. The table came from immunoSEQ multiplex PCR; TCRdb's copy has only in-frame clones and leaves some out. The data contain approximately 90,000 clones, around 87% of them singletons. The sample consisted of peripheral blood. The receptor set was obtained from a human donor in a cohort sampled during active COVID-19.

This clone was recorded a few times. The chain couples TRBV10-1 to TRBJ2-1; perhaps TRBD2 as D (5 bases). With 6 bases removed from V and 7 bases from J, the gap between germline ends came to 16 bases. The germline V gene encodes CDR1 WNHNN and CDR2 SYGVQD (reference sequence). The CDR3 sequence is 14 residues long. CDR3 nucleotide sequence: TGCGCCAGCAGCGGGAAGTCGACTGGTAATGAGCAGTTCTTC. Encoded protein: CASSGKSTGNEQFF.

The chain recombines TRBV12-5 with TRBJ2-7, with 8 bases that match TRBD1. Germline loops: CDR1 LGHNT, CDR2 FRNRAP. V trimming: 0 bases; J trimming: 3 bases; junction bases outside the gene matches: 13. The CDR3 totals 18 residues. The CDR3 sequence: CASGLVRPDNTGGYEQYF. The CDR3 DNA sequence: TGTGCTAGTGGTTTGGTACGGCCCGATAATACAGGGGGCTACGAGCAGTACTTC.

Note on this clone: The limits of the CDR3 on the DNA are not certain, so only TCRdb's listed CDR3 is given. The genes are TRBV10-2 and TRBJ1-3. Germline CDR1 is WSHSY and CDR2 is SAAADI. The CDR3 adds up to 15 amino acids, both ends counted. This chain's CDR3 is CASSDFRGSQNTIYF.

J is TRBJ1-2 and V is TRBV2, with 7 bases that match TRBD1. The CDR3 spans 16 residues. The germline V gene encodes CDR1 SNHLY and CDR2 FYNNEI. V lost 4 bases and J lost 3; bases outside the gene matches: 11. The CDR3 bases are TGTGCCAGCAGTGTCAGAGATGACAGGGAGGACTATGGCTACACCTTC. Protein: CASSVRDDREDYGYTF.

This clone was observed a handful of times. J is TRBJ2-1 and V is TRBV7-9; TRBD2 matches at 8 bases. Unmatched junction bases numbered 15, after V lost 5 bases and J lost 9 bases. CDR3 size: 16 residues. Germline V gives CDR1 SEHNR, CDR2 FQNEAQ (reference sequence). This CDR3 reads CASSPGMAGGRGEQFF. CDR3 coding DNA: TGTGCCAGCAGCCCCGGTATGGCGGGGGGCCGGGGTGAGCAGTTCTTC.

The chain links TRBV11-2 to TRBJ2-7; D remains ambiguous. The germline gives CDR1 SGHAT, CDR2 FQNNGV. Trimming stripped 4 bases from V and 3 bases from J, with 4 bases between. The length of the CDR3 is 11 residues. In DNA form, the CDR3 reads TGTGCCAGCAGCTCTTACTACGAGCAGTACTTC. Protein product: CASSSYYEQYF.

This sequence joins TRBV6-6 and TRBJ2-1, with 11 positions matching TRBD2. CDR3 length: 16 amino acids. Germline trimming cut 6 bases from V and 6 bases from J; bases unmatched to any gene: 10. Germline V gene lookup returns CDR1 MNHNY and CDR2 SVGAGI (reference sequence). The chain's CDR3 is CASSPGIAGGRNEQFF. The CDR3 bases are TGTGCCAGCAGCCCCGGGATAGCGGGGGGGCGCAATGAGCAGTTCTTC.